The 22 T cell receptor beta chains presented below share a single source sample, sequenced in a study of shared clonotypes between healthy human individuals. CD45RO-negative cells were positively selected for CCR7, leaving out terminally differentiated effector memory CD45RA+ cells. Sequenced by immunoSEQ multiplex PCR; TCRdb stores in-frame clones only, minus some. The sample yields around 2,000,000 clones, 85% to 95% seen once. Sequencing was carried out using naive CD8+ T cells from PBMCs. Every receptor here comes from a man between 18 and 35 years old in good health. Some clones in this sample may be carry-over from other donors' samples.

The CDR3 loop is CASSPRLAGTGANVLTF. CDR3 sequence (DNA): TGTGCCAGCAGCCCGCGACTAGCGGGTACTGGGGCCAACGTCCTGACTTTC. This chain links TRBV5-6 with TRBJ2-6; 10 nucleotides agree with TRBD2. V shed 4 bases, J shed 2 bases, and the junction held 6 bases outside the gene matches. The CDR3 covers 17 residues. Germline V CDR1 and CDR2: SGHDT, YYEEEE. Full variable domain (outside the CDR3, taken from reference TRBV5-6 and TRBJ2-6): DAGVTQSPTHLIKTRGQQVTLRCSPKSGHDTVSWYQQALGQGPQFIFQYYEEEERQRGNFPDRFSGHQFPNYSSELNVNALLLGDSALYLCASSPRLAGTGANVLTFGAGSRLTVL.

The chain has TRBV28 and TRBJ2-7; no definite D call. The CDR3 has 15 residues. Looked up from germline, CDR1 is MDHEN and CDR2 is SYDVKM. Trimming stripped 3 bases from V and 0 bases from J, with 12 bases between. CDR3 sequence reads: CASSFRQALSYEQYF. In DNA, the CDR3 is TGTGCCAGCAGTTTTAGGCAGGCCCTCTCCTACGAGCAGTACTTC. The full variable domain, in which reference TRBV28 and TRBJ2-7 provide the parts outside the CDR3, is DVKVTQSSRYLVKRTGEKVFLECVQDMDHENMFWYRQDPGLGLRLIYFSYDVKMKEKGDIPEGYSVSREKKERFSLILESASTNQTSMYLCASSFRQALSYEQYFGPGTRLTVT.

In its sample, this clone was seen once. This chain uses TRBV4-1 with TRBJ2-1; TRBD2 aligns across 8 bases. This CDR3 contains 13 residues. The junction had 6 bases not matched to a gene; V was cut back by 4 bases and J by 10 bases. The germline V gene encodes CDR1 MGHRA and CDR2 YSYEKL. CDR3 nucleotide sequence: TGCGCCAGCAGCCCACCCGGCGGGAGGGAGCAGTTCTTC. This sequence encodes CASSPPGGREQFF.

This clone has a single count. This chain joins TRBV7-9 and TRBJ2-7; TRBD2 matches 9 bases. Germline values: CDR1 SEHNR, CDR2 FQNEAQ (reference sequence). The CDR3 has 15 residues. Trimming cost V 4 bases and J 2 bases; bases outside gene matches: 6. The CDR3, as DNA: TGTGCCAGCAGCTCCCCTAGCGGGATCGCCTACGAGCAGTACTTC. Encoded protein: CASSSPSGIAYEQYF.

This chain connects TRBV10-2 to TRBJ2-7, with D possibly being TRBD1 or TRBD2 (6 bases each). CDR3 length equals 14 residues. Germline V gives CDR1 WSHSY, CDR2 SAAADI. Trimming removed 0 bases from V and 6 bases from J, with 12 bases in between. The CDR3: CASSESRGRLEQYF. The CDR3 nucleotides are TGCGCCAGCAGTGAGTCGAGGGGGAGGCTCGAGCAGTACTTC.

The rearrangement joins TRBV29-1 to TRBJ2-3; 10 positions match TRBD1. J was trimmed by 4 bases and V by 3 bases; bases with no gene match: 1. The CDR3 spans 13 residues. CDR1 is SQVTM, CDR2 ANQGSEA, per germline. The CDR3 loop reads CSVEGQGPDTQYF. DNA for the CDR3: TGCAGCGTTGAGGGACAGGGGCCAGATACGCAGTATTTT.

CDR3 loop: CASSRTSGKTDTQYF. The CDR3 region has the DNA TGTGCCAGCAGCCGAACTAGCGGGAAAACAGATACGCAGTATTTT. The chain recombines TRBV7-6 with TRBJ2-3; the match to TRBD2 covers 10 bases. CDR1 is SGHVS, CDR2 FNYEAQ, per germline. This CDR3 region has 15 residues. With 5 bases clipped from V and 3 bases from J, the junction kept 5 bases outside the gene matches. Using reference TRBV7-6 and TRBJ2-3 for the parts outside the CDR3, the full variable domain is GAGVSQSPRYKVTKRGQDVALRCDPISGHVSLYWYRQALGQGPEFLTYFNYEAQQDKSGLPNDRFSAERPEGSISTLTIQRTEQRDSAMYRCASSRTSGKTDTQYFGPGTRLTVL.

As for this clone: Other DNA sequences in this sample translate to the same CDR3. The chain couples TRBV9 to TRBJ2-1; D might be TRBD1 or TRBD2, each matching 6 bases. Per germline, CDR1 SGDLS and CDR2 YYNGEE. Between the trimmed V and J ends, which lost 0 bases and 0 bases, there was a span of 10 bases. CDR3 size: 16 residues. The CDR3 loop reads CASSVGGASSYNEQFF. The CDR3 coding sequence is TGTGCCAGCAGCGTAGGGGGGGCATCCTCCTACAATGAGCAGTTCTTC.

The chain links TRBV7-9 to TRBJ2-5, with TRBD1 as a possible D gene (7 bases). Trimming stripped 5 bases from V and 4 bases from J, with 20 bases between. This CDR3 has 16 amino acids. CDR1 SEHNR and CDR2 FQNEAQ come from the germline V gene (reference sequence). For the CDR3, the DNA is TGTGCCAGCAGCCATGGAGGGGCAGGGGGTTTAGAGACCCAGTACTTC. It codes for CASSHGGAGGLETQYF.

The genes are TRBV7-2 and TRBJ2-5; 8 bases fit TRBD2. V lost 1 base, J lost 5 bases, and 6 bases stayed unmatched. Germline V gives CDR1 SGHTA, CDR2 FQGNSA. CDR3 size: 15 residues. The CDR3 DNA follows: TGTGCCAGCAGCTTAGATGGTAGCGGGATGGAGACCCAGTACTTC. Translated: CASSLDGSGMETQYF.

The rearrangement links TRBV4-1 to TRBJ1-5; D possibly corresponds to TRBD1 (6 bases). V lost 2 bases and J 13 bases, leaving 18 bases between the germline ends. The CDR3 has 14 amino acids. Germline values: CDR1 MGHRA, CDR2 YSYEKL. The CDR3: CASSQSAEGGPQHF. Here the CDR3 DNA reads TGCGCCAGCAGCCAATCAGCAGAAGGGGGACCTCAGCATTTT.

V and J are TRBV7-9 and TRBJ2-1, with 10 bases identical to TRBD2. CDR3 length equals 19 residues. Trimming at V came to 6 bases and at J to 0 bases, leaving 14 bases not matched to a gene. Germline V CDR1 and CDR2: SEHNR, FQNEAQ (reference sequence). The CDR3 sequence: CASRPRASGSRGSYNEQFF. CDR3 coding DNA: TGTGCCAGCAGACCAAGGGCTAGCGGGAGCAGGGGCTCCTACAATGAGCAGTTCTTC.

The chain couples TRBV5-6 to TRBJ2-1; a weak D match, TRBD2 (6 bases). CDR1 and CDR2 from the germline V gene are SGHDT and YYEEEE. The CDR3 runs 17 residues. Trimming pared 1 base from V and 2 bases from J, leaving 16 bases between. CDR3 sequence (DNA): TGTGCCAGCAGCTTGTTGTCCGGCGGAGGGGCCTACAATGAGCAGTTCTTC. Its protein is CASSLLSGGGAYNEQFF.

The gene calls are TRBV5-1 and TRBJ2-1, with 7 nucleotides matching TRBD1. The CDR3 has 17 residues. J gave up 0 bases and V 0 bases, and 6 bases lay outside the gene matches. The germline V gene encodes CDR1 SGHRS and CDR2 YFSETQ. DNA of the CDR3: TGCGCCAGCAGCTTGGGGACAGGTCCGAGCTCCTACAATGAGCAGTTCTTC. It encodes CASSLGTGPSSYNEQFF.

The J gene is TRBJ1-1, the V gene TRBV5-1; TRBD1 might be the D (5 bases). This CDR3 is 15 amino acids long. Germline V gene sequence: CDR1 SGHRS, CDR2 YFSETQ. Trimming stripped 2 bases from V and 7 bases from J, with 18 bases between. CDR3 region: CASSLVGEEWNEAFF. The CDR3 nucleotides read TGCGCCAGCAGCTTAGTGGGGGAGGAGTGGAATGAAGCTTTCTTT.

This clone was picked up one time. The chain joins TRBV19 to TRBJ2-7; TRBD1 aligns across 11 bases. The CDR3 loop spans 14 amino acids. CDR1 is LNHDA and CDR2 is SQIVND in the germline V gene (reference sequence). The V segment lost 3 bases and the J segment 5 bases; nucleotides outside the gene matches: 3. This chain's CDR3 is CASSIRTGGHEQYF. For the CDR3, the DNA is TGTGCCAGTAGTATTCGGACAGGGGGCCACGAGCAGTACTTC.

This chain connects TRBV27 to TRBJ2-7; the match to TRBD2 covers 11 bases. The CDR3 contains 15 residues. After removal of 4 bases from V and 6 bases from J, the junction contained 8 bases not matched to a gene. CDR1 and CDR2 from the germline V gene are MNHEY and SMNVEV (reference sequence). The chain's CDR3 is CASSSGGLAGGEQYF. CDR3 DNA: TGTGCCAGCAGTTCCGGCGGACTAGCGGGTGGCGAGCAGTACTTC.

To note about this clone: Other nucleotide sequences in the sample specify the same CDR3. The chain uses TRBV28 and TRBJ1-1; TRBD1 is a possible D gene (5 bases). The V gene's germline CDR1 is MDHEN and CDR2 SYDVKM. The CDR3 sequence is 13 residues long. V dropped 2 bases and J dropped 5 bases, with 9 bases sitting between them. The CDR3 here is CASSLGQGTEAFF. The CDR3 DNA reads as TGTGCCAGCAGTTTAGGGCAGGGAACTGAAGCTTTCTTT.

The chain has TRBV11-2 and TRBJ1-1; perhaps TRBD1 as D (5 bases). CDR1 is SGHAT and CDR2 is FQNNGV in the germline V gene. The V gene lost 4 bases and the J gene lost 1 base, with 22 bases spanning the gap. This CDR3 is 18 amino acids long. In DNA, the CDR3 is TGTGCCAGCAGCTCTCGGGGGAACAACCTCGGTAGGAACACTGAAGCTTTCTTT. It specifies CASSSRGNNLGRNTEAFF.

The chain combines TRBV5-1 with TRBJ2-1, with D maybe TRBD2 (6 bases). V lost 4 bases, J lost 0 bases, and 14 bases lay in between. From germline, CDR1 is SGHRS and CDR2 YFSETQ. This CDR3 region has 16 residues. The DNA for the CDR3 is TGCGCCAGCAGCGAAAGAGCGGGCAGCTCCTACAATGAGCAGTTCTTC. This gives the protein CASSERAGSSYNEQFF.

The chain has TRBV11-2 and TRBJ1-5; D unclear. Trimming cost V 1 base and J 3 bases, with 4 bases left between them. Germline lookup yields CDR1 SGHAT and CDR2 FQNNGV. CDR3 length: 13 residues. The CDR3 DNA reads TGTGCCAGCAGCTTAGGTACCAATCAGCCCCAGCATTTT. This translates into CASSLGTNQPQHF.

V usage is TRBV4-3 and J usage is TRBJ2-3; D is unresolved. V shed 0 bases and J shed 5 bases, with 21 bases lying between them. The CDR3 has 18 residues. Germline values: CDR1 LGHNA, CDR2 YSLEER. Here the CDR3 reads CASSQEETQFMTKDTQYF. The CDR3 nucleotides are TGCGCCAGCAGCCAAGAGGAGACCCAGTTCATGACCAAAGATACGCAGTATTTT.